The present TCR beta chain was sequenced within a study of identical twins. This clonotype was found many times. Its matching antigen is unknown. CDR3 size: 15 residues. The ends were cut back, 5 bases at V and 1 base at J, with 14 bases in the middle. MiXCR was run by TCRdb on the 5' RACE reads, yielding one entry per CDR3 protein. This table holds about 690,000 distinct CDR3 sequences, approximately 6% found once. Study conclusions and caveats: Its conclusions, products of cross-sectional statistical analysis, did not come from following the same donors.

This sequence was found in a man younger than 30 in good health. The rearrangement links TRBV12-3 or TRBV12-4 to TRBJ1-1, with a possible D match to TRBD1 (5 bases). The sample consisted of naive T cells sorted from blood. The CDR3 bases are TGTGCCAGCAGTCCCCGGGGGGGGACGAACACTGAAGCTTTCTTT. Amino acids: CASSPRGGTNTEAFF.